A selection of T cell receptor beta chains follows, all from one sample in a study of PD-1 blockade in classical Hodgkin lymphoma. Method: immunoSEQ multiplex PCR; TCRdb's copy keeps in-frame clones and lacks some. The table lists about 86,000 clones, roughly 89% of them singletons. This sample comprised peripheral blood mononuclear cells (PBMCs), obtained before the second cycle of nivolumab. The receptors come from a human donor with classical Hodgkin lymphoma. Each CDR3 is given with its conserved first and last residue. A D gene is named only where the DNA matches it firmly. Clone sizes are given selectively: once, few, many, or a class where the clone is expanded.

DNA | CDR3 | J | D | size | V
TGTGCCAGCAGCTTCGAAGCGGGAGGTCAAGGGACCCAGTACTTC | CASSFEAGGQGTQYF | TRBJ2-5 | TRBD2 | NA | TRBV7-6
TGTGCCAGCAGCACCGGGACAGGGACTTTTGGTGGCTACACCTTC | CASSTGTGTFGGYTF | TRBJ1-2 | TRBD1 | NA | TRBV11-2
TGTGCCAGCAGCTTAACGCCTAGCGGGAGGACAGATACGCAGTATTTT | CASSLTPSGRTDTQYF | TRBJ2-3 | TRBD2 | NA | TRBV7-3
TGTGCCAGCAGTGGACTAGCGCCAGAGACCCAGTACTTC | CASSGLAPETQYF | TRBJ2-5 | TRBD2 | NA | TRBV7-9
TGTGCCAGTAGTATTGGAGCACTGGGGGAAAATGAGCAGTTCTTC | CASSIGALGENEQFF | TRBJ2-1 | NA | NA | TRBV19
TGTGCCAGTAGCAACAGGTACGAGCAGTACTTC | CASSNRYEQYF | TRBJ2-7 | NA | NA | TRBV19
TGTGCCAGTAGTATAGGTGGATCCCCCTACGAGCAGTACTTC | CASSIGGSPYEQYF | TRBJ2-7 | NA | NA | TRBV19
TGCGCCAGCAGCTTGGGGGACGTAGCGGGAGGACCTGAGCAGTTCTTC | CASSLGDVAGGPEQFF | TRBJ2-1 | TRBD2 | NA | TRBV5-1
TGTGCCAGTGCCCCGCCGGAGGGGGTGAACACTGAAGCTTTCTTT | CASAPPEGVNTEAFF | TRBJ1-1 | NA | NA | TRBV19
TGCGCCAGCAGCCAAGAACCGACTAGCGGGGGGTTTGAGACCCAGTACTTC | CASSQEPTSGGFETQYF | TRBJ2-5 | TRBD2 | NA | TRBV4-1
TGTGCCAGCAGCCAAGATCTTCAGCCCAACACTGAAGCTTTCTTT | CASSQDLQPNTEAFF | TRBJ1-1 | NA | NA | TRBV4-2
TGTGCCAGCAGGAGGGGCCCAGTTAGCACAGATACGCAGTATTTT | CASRRGPVSTDTQYF | TRBJ2-3 | NA | once | TRBV6-6
TGCGCCAGCAGTGTTGGATGGACCGGGGAGCTGTTTTTT | CASSVGWTGELFF | TRBJ2-2 | NA | NA | TRBV10-2
TGCGCCAGCATCCACCCCCTAGCGACTAGATTCTCCTACGAGCAGTACTTC | CASIHPLATRFSYEQYF | TRBJ2-7 | NA | NA | TRBV10-2
TGTGCCAGCAGTTTACGGCTTTTCCCCTCCTGGGATGAGCAGTTCTTC | CASSLRLFPSWDEQFF | TRBJ2-1 | NA | NA | TRBV25-1
TGTGCCAGCAGCGCCTATAGCACAGATACGCAGTATTTT | CASSAYSTDTQYF | TRBJ2-3 | NA | NA | TRBV9
TGTGCCAGCAGCTTGGCGTATTCCTACGAGCAGTACTTC | CASSLAYSYEQYF | TRBJ2-7 | NA | NA | TRBV5-5
TGTGCCAGCAGCTTAGTTAGTGGGACTAATCAGCCCCAGCATTTT | CASSLVSGTNQPQHF | TRBJ1-5 | NA | NA | TRBV7-8
TGTGCCAGCTCCCCCGGAGGGACATTGAATCAGCCCCAGCATTTT | CASSPGGTLNQPQHF | TRBJ1-5 | NA | NA | TRBV18
TGCGCCAGCAGTCGGGACTTGCAAGAGACCCAGTACTTC | CASSRDLQETQYF | TRBJ2-5 | NA | NA | TRBV10-1
TGTGCCAGCACTCACCGGAGGGGGACGCCCTACGAGCAGTACTTC | CASTHRRGTPYEQYF | TRBJ2-7 | NA | once | TRBV6-6
TGCGCCAGCAGTGAGGGCGGGGGGGCCTGGAATGAGCAGTTCTTC | CASSEGGGAWNEQFF | TRBJ2-1 | TRBD2 | NA | TRBV10-2
TGTGCCAGTATGAGAACTAGCGTACTAAAAGAGACCCAGTACTTC | CASMRTSVLKETQYF | TRBJ2-5 | TRBD2 | few | TRBV19
TGTGCCACGCTGACCGGGACGGGAGGGTCAGAGACCCAGTACTTC | CATLTGTGGSETQYF | TRBJ2-5 | TRBD2 | NA | TRBV27
TGTGCCAGCAGTTCCCGGACAGGGTTCAACAATGCGGAGTTGGCCGGGGAGCTGTTTTTT | CASSSRTGFNNAELAGELFF | TRBJ2-2 | TRBD1 | NA | TRBV28
TGCAGCGTTGCCGGGACTACGAATGAGCAGTTCTTC | CSVAGTTNEQFF | TRBJ2-1 | TRBD2 | NA | TRBV29-1
TGTGCCAGCAGCTCGGGACAGGCGAACACTGAAGCTTTCTTT | CASSSGQANTEAFF | TRBJ1-1 | TRBD1 | NA | TRBV13
TGCGCCAGCAGCTTTGTTCCCGGGGAGAAGAAGGGTACGCAGTATTTT | CASSFVPGEKKGTQYF | TRBJ2-3 | NA | NA | TRBV5-1
TGTGCCAGCACCCCCAGGGCTTACTCCTACGAGCAGTACTTC | CASTPRAYSYEQYF | TRBJ2-7 | NA | NA | TRBV2
TGCGCCAGCAGTCATCAAGACGGGTACGAGCAGTACTTC | CASSHQDGYEQYF | TRBJ2-7 | NA | NA | TRBV4-1
TGTGCCAGCAGTCCAAATCTGGGACAGCTAATACATCAGCCCCAGCATTTT | CASSPNLGQLIHQPQHF | TRBJ1-5 | TRBD1 | NA | TRBV28
TGTGCCAGCAGTGGGAACTACGAGCAGTACTTC | CASSGNYEQYF | TRBJ2-7 | NA | NA | TRBV6-1
TGTGCCAGCAGTGAAGGGTTCGGGGGCCCGTATAATTCACCCCTCCACTTT | CASSEGFGGPYNSPLHF | TRBJ1-6 | NA | NA | TRBV2
TGTGCCAGCAGCCGGACATCGAGCTCCTACGAGCAGTACTTC | CASSRTSSSYEQYF | TRBJ2-7 | NA | NA | TRBV5-4
TGTGCCATCAATGCGGGTCCCACAGATACGCAGTATTTT | CAINAGPTDTQYF | TRBJ2-3 | NA | NA | TRBV10-3
TGTGCCAGTAGTATTAGTGCGGGACCGACTTACGAGCAGTACTTC | CASSISAGPTYEQYF | TRBJ2-7 | NA | NA | TRBV19
TGCGCCAGCAGCACAAGAGGTGGGCAGGGTAATGGGGCCCAGTACTTC | CASSTRGGQGNGAQYF | TRBJ2-5 | NA | NA | TRBV5-1
TGTGCCAGCAGTTACTCGAGCTCCTACGAGCAGTACTTC | CASSYSSSYEQYF | TRBJ2-7 | NA | NA | TRBV6-5
TGTGCCAGCAGTCTTGACAGGGGTACCTACAATGAGCAGTTCTTC | CASSLDRGTYNEQFF | TRBJ2-1 | TRBD1 | once | TRBV28
TGTGCCGTTCGACAGGGGAAGGTTCAGCCCCAGCATTTT | CAVRQGKVQPQHF | TRBJ1-5 | TRBD1 | NA | TRBV28
TGTGCCAGCAGCTTTTGGGACGCTCGGGGTGGCGAGCAGTACTTC | CASSFWDARGGEQYF | TRBJ2-7 | NA | NA | TRBV7-9
TGTGCCAGCAGCTTACAGGCAGGTGGGAATCAGCCCCAGCATTTT | CASSLQAGGNQPQHF | TRBJ1-5 | NA | many | TRBV7-2
TGCGCCAGCAGCTTGGCCCAGGGGAATGAGCAGTTCTTC | CASSLAQGNEQFF | TRBJ2-1 | NA | once | TRBV5-1
TGCGCCAGCAGCCAAGATGGAGGGAGTACAGATACGCAGTATTTT | CASSQDGGSTDTQYF | TRBJ2-3 | NA | many | TRBV4-1
TGCGCCAGCAATGCGGGACTTTTAACCACAAATGAGCAGTTCTTC | CASNAGLLTTNEQFF | TRBJ2-1 | NA | NA | TRBV10-2
TGCGCCAGCAGCTTAGGGCAGGGGGATGAAAAACTGTTTTTT | CASSLGQGDEKLFF | TRBJ1-4 | TRBD1 | NA | TRBV5-1
TGTGCCAGCAGCTTAGTCTTTAGCGCGGGACAGGGGAGCTATGGCTACACCTTC | CASSLVFSAGQGSYGYTF | TRBJ1-2 | TRBD1 | NA | TRBV7-8
TGTGCCAGCAGTCCGGGGACAGGGCTCAATGAGCAGTTCTTC | CASSPGTGLNEQFF | TRBJ2-1 | TRBD1 | once | TRBV27
TGTGCCAGCAGACCGGACTGGAGTTCCTATAATTCACCCCTCCACTTT | CASRPDWSSYNSPLHF | TRBJ1-6 | NA | NA | TRBV6-6
TGCGCCAGCATGGGACTAGCGGCAACCGGGGAGCTGTTTTTT | CASMGLAATGELFF | TRBJ2-2 | TRBD2 | NA | TRBV10-2
TGCGCCAGCAGCCCCGGAACAATCCTAGACAGGGGAGCTTTCTTT | CASSPGTILDRGAFF | TRBJ1-1 | TRBD1 | NA | TRBV4-1
TGTGCCAGCAGCCCCCACGGGAGCGGATACAATGAGCAGTTCTTC | CASSPHGSGYNEQFF | TRBJ2-1 | NA | NA | TRBV9
TGCGCCAGCAGCATCGGACAGGAAACTTCCTACGAGCAGTACTTC | CASSIGQETSYEQYF | TRBJ2-7 | TRBD1 | once | TRBV5-1
TGTGCCAGCAGCCAAGGGACAGGGACTAATGAAAAACTGTTTTTT | CASSQGTGTNEKLFF | TRBJ1-4 | TRBD1 | NA | TRBV4-2
TGCGCCAGCAGTTCCGGGACAGATAGTTCACCCCTCCACTTT | CASSSGTDSSPLHF | TRBJ1-6 | TRBD1 | NA | TRBV5-1
TGTGCCAGCAGCGCACGGGCCGACGGGCGCGCTACGCAGTATTTT | CASSARADGRATQYF | TRBJ2-3 | NA | NA | TRBV9
TGTGCCAGCAGCCGTCGGCGGGGCACAGATACGCAGTATTTT | CASSRRRGTDTQYF | TRBJ2-3 | NA | NA | TRBV11-1
TGTGCCAGCGGTGGGACTGCGTCTGGGGCCAACGTCCTGACTTTC | CASGGTASGANVLTF | TRBJ2-6 | NA | NA | TRBV28